The 26 T cell receptor beta chains in this list originate from one sample, sequenced in a study of T cell changes during pregnancy in multiple sclerosis. The table came from immunoSEQ multiplex PCR; TCRdb's copy has only in-frame clones and leaves some out. The sample has tens of thousands of clones, around 93% seen once. The sequenced sample was CD4+ T cells from peripheral blood mononuclear cells, obtained in the second trimester of pregnancy. All receptors come from a female donor with multiple sclerosis, enrolled in a pregnancy study.

The rearrangement uses TRBV5-1 and TRBJ1-2; D remains ambiguous. CDR3 length equals 13 residues. Between the trimmed V and J ends, which lost 4 bases and 4 bases, there was a span of 11 bases. CDR1 is SGHRS, CDR2 YFSETQ, per germline. The CDR3 sequence: CASSNLNSYGYTF. CDR3 sequence (DNA): TGCGCCAGCAGCAATCTAAACAGCTATGGCTACACCTTC.

The chain employs TRBV6-1 and TRBJ1-2, with D uncertain. The germline V and J ends were trimmed by 2 bases and 8 bases, with 15 bases remaining between them. CDR1 is MNHNS, CDR2 SASEGT, per germline. The CDR3 totals 14 residues. CDR3 DNA sequence: TGTGCCAGCAGTGAACTCGAGACATCGGGGGGCTACACCTTC. It is translated as CASSELETSGGYTF.

The chain employs TRBV13 and TRBJ2-1; D is uncertain. Per the germline V gene, CDR1 is PRHDT and CDR2 is FYEKMQ (reference sequence). V shed 2 bases and J shed 6 bases, with 8 bases lying between them. The CDR3 runs 13 residues. This CDR3 is CASSLIWANEQFF. The CDR3 nucleotides read TGTGCCAGCAGCTTAATTTGGGCCAATGAGCAGTTCTTC. Filled out from reference TRBV13 and TRBJ2-1, the complete variable domain reads AAGVIQSPRHLIKEKRETATLKCYPIPRHDTVYWYQQGPGQDPQFLISFYEKMQSDKGSIPDRFSAQQFSDYHSELNMSSLELGDSALYFCASSLIWANEQFFGPGTRLTVL.

The rearrangement links TRBV7-9 to TRBJ2-5; TRBD2 matches 9 bases. Germline V gives CDR1 SEHNR, CDR2 FQNEAQ (reference sequence). V trimming: 3 bases; J trimming: 1 base; junction bases outside the gene matches: 6. The CDR3 loop spans 16 amino acids. This CDR3 is CASSFLAGRRQETQYF. The CDR3 bases are TGTGCCAGCAGCTTCCTAGCGGGACGACGCCAAGAGACCCAGTACTTC.

The V gene is TRBV5-6, the J gene TRBJ2-5; D may be TRBD1 (5 bases). With 0 bases removed from V and 7 bases from J, the gap between germline ends came to 7 bases. From germline, CDR1 is SGHDT and CDR2 YYEEEE. The CDR3 has 12 residues. For the CDR3, the DNA is TGTGCCAGCAGCTTGGTCCAGGGGACCCAGTACTTC. It yields the protein CASSLVQGTQYF.

The CDR3: CASRTLGGNEQFF. The CDR3 region has the DNA TGTGCCAGCAGGACCCTAGGGGGCAATGAGCAGTTCTTC. The genes are TRBV7-2 and TRBJ2-1; TRBD1 is a possible D gene (6 bases). The germline V gene encodes CDR1 SGHTA and CDR2 FQGNSA. This CDR3 has 13 amino acids. With 6 bases removed from V and 6 bases from J, the gap between germline ends came to 12 bases.

CDR3 coding DNA: TGTGCCACCAGCAGTGGGACAGGGGGTTGGAATGAGCAGTTCTTC. It yields the protein CATSSGTGGWNEQFF. The rearrangement uses TRBV15 and TRBJ2-1; TRBD1 matches 11 bases. Trimming cost V 3 bases and J 7 bases; bases outside gene matches: 5. The CDR3 has 15 amino acids. The germline V gene encodes CDR1 LNHNV and CDR2 YYDKDF (reference sequence).

This clone has a single count. The chain carries TRBV28 and TRBJ2-6, with a weak D call TRBD2 (6 bases). The CDR3 loop spans 17 amino acids. With 6 bases removed from V and 2 bases from J, the gap between germline ends came to 17 bases. Germline lookup yields CDR1 MDHEN and CDR2 SYDVKM. The CDR3 DNA follows: TGTGCCAGCAGGGGAGGATTCAGGGTCCCTGGGGCCAACGTCCTGACTTTC. It specifies CASRGGFRVPGANVLTF.

V and J are TRBV6-6 and TRBJ2-7; 7 bases align to TRBD2. This CDR3 spans 15 amino acids. V shed 8 bases, J shed 0 bases, and the junction held 10 bases outside the gene matches. Per germline, CDR1 MNHNY and CDR2 SVGAGI (reference sequence). The CDR3 spells CASGKRGPSSYEQYF. The CDR3 DNA sequence: TGTGCCAGCGGGAAGCGGGGCCCGAGCTCCTACGAGCAGTACTTC.

The gene calls are TRBV4-1 and TRBJ2-4; D perhaps matches TRBD1 (6 bases). This CDR3 spans 15 amino acids. Trimming removed 1 base at V and 4 bases at J, with 11 bases between. In germline, CDR1 is MGHRA, CDR2 YSYEKL. In nucleotides, the CDR3 is TGCGCCAGCAGCCAAGTAGAGGACAGTAAAAACATTCAGTACTTC. Protein: CASSQVEDSKNIQYF.

V is TRBV7-2 and J is TRBJ1-2; 7 bases match TRBD1. The V and J ends lost 6 bases and 5 bases, in that order; junction bases with no gene match: 12. Germline V CDR1 and CDR2: SGHTA, FQGNSA. The CDR3 contains 15 residues. For the CDR3, the DNA is TGTGCCAGCAGATCATACGACAGGGATCGATATGGCTACACCTTC. Its translation: CASRSYDRDRYGYTF.

The genes are TRBV15 and TRBJ2-2; D not resolved. Per germline, CDR1 LNHNV and CDR2 YYDKDF (reference sequence). The length of the CDR3 is 15 residues. With 0 bases removed from V and 6 bases from J, the gap between germline ends came to 11 bases. The CDR3 protein is CATSREVGGSGELFF. In nucleotides, the CDR3 is TGTGCCACCAGCAGAGAGGTTGGTGGCTCCGGGGAGCTGTTTTTT. Full variable domain (rest looked up from reference TRBV15 and TRBJ2-2): DAMVIQNPRYQVTQFGKPVTLSCSQTLNHNVMYWYQQKSSQAPKLLFHYYDKDFNNEADTPDNFQSRRPNTSFCFLDIRSPGLGDTAMYLCATSREVGGSGELFFGEGSRLTVL.

The CDR3 loop is CASSFPGQGHEQYF. The CDR3, as DNA: TGTGCCAGCAGTTTCCCGGGACAGGGACACGAGCAGTACTTC. The chain joins TRBV7-2 to TRBJ2-7; 9 bases line up with TRBD1. Per germline, CDR1 SGHTA and CDR2 FQGNSA. The CDR3 runs to 14 residues. The V and J ends lost 6 bases and 5 bases, in that order; junction bases with no gene match: 8.

The V and J genes are TRBV7-8 and TRBJ1-1; D ambiguous. Trimming cost V 3 bases and J 7 bases, with 18 bases left between them. The V gene's germline CDR1 is SGHVS and CDR2 FQNEAQ. This CDR3 has 15 amino acids. The CDR3 protein is CASSLLRGGVGEAFF. The CDR3 DNA sequence: TGTGCCAGCAGCTTGCTCAGAGGCGGGGTCGGTGAAGCTTTCTTT.

The J gene is TRBJ2-1, the V gene TRBV4-1; 10 nucleotides match TRBD2. The CDR3 loop spans 16 amino acids. V gave up 0 bases and J gave up 9 bases; unmatched junction bases: 8. Looked up from germline, CDR1 is MGHRA and CDR2 is YSYEKL. The CDR3 loop is CASSQDGSGRVSEQFF. The CDR3 DNA is TGCGCCAGCAGCCAAGATGGGAGCGGGAGGGTGAGTGAGCAGTTCTTC.

CDR3 protein: CASSPLSTDTQYF. The CDR3 bases are TGCGCCAGCAGCCCCCTGAGCACAGATACGCAGTATTTT. The chain links TRBV5-1 to TRBJ2-3; no reliable D call. Trimming shortened V by 4 bases and J by 0 bases, and 6 bases separated the two germline ends. The CDR3 spans 13 residues. Per the germline V gene, CDR1 is SGHRS and CDR2 is YFSETQ. Full variable domain (remainder filled in from reference TRBV5-1 and TRBJ2-3): KAGVTQTPRYLIKTRGQQVTLSCSPISGHRSVSWYQQTPGQGLQFLFEYFSETQRNKGNFPGRFSGRQFSNSRSEMNVSTLELGDSALYLCASSPLSTDTQYFGPGTRLTVL.

The chain has TRBV4-1 and TRBJ1-2, with D unresolved. From germline, CDR1 is MGHRA and CDR2 YSYEKL. The CDR3 loop spans 13 amino acids. V dropped 5 bases and J dropped 7 bases, with 14 bases sitting between them. CDR3 region: CASSGGRWGGYTF. The CDR3 DNA reads TGCGCCAGCAGCGGCGGGCGGTGGGGTGGCTACACCTTC.

This sequence joins TRBV7-6 and TRBJ1-2; the D gene is possibly TRBD1 (5 bases). Germline V gene data show CDR1 as SGHVS and CDR2 as FNYEAQ. Trimming pared 5 bases from V and 8 bases from J, leaving 21 bases between. This CDR3 spans 15 amino acids. CDR3 DNA: TGTGCCAGCAGCCAGATTTGGGGCCCCTTGAGAGGCTACACCTTC. It is translated as CASSQIWGPLRGYTF.

The rearrangement links TRBV27 to TRBJ2-6; TRBD1 might be the D (6 bases). V lost 7 bases and J 0 bases, leaving 16 bases between the germline ends. Germline V CDR1 and CDR2: MNHEY, SMNVEV (reference sequence). The CDR3 loop spans 17 amino acids. The CDR3 nucleotides are TGTGCCAGCACCGCCGGGACACTGAGCTCTGGGGCCAACGTCCTGACTTTC. Amino acids: CASTAGTLSSGANVLTF.

CDR3 DNA: TGCAGCGTGCGGGGGGGGGCTGGAAACACCATATATTTT. It codes for CSVRGGAGNTIYF. J is TRBJ1-3 and V is TRBV29-1; TRBD1 is a possible D gene (5 bases). V was shortened by 6 bases and J by 2 bases, with 11 bases between the two germline ends. The CDR3 covers 13 residues. Per germline, CDR1 SQVTM and CDR2 ANQGSEA.

This clone was detected only a few times. The chain has TRBV5-1 and TRBJ2-2; D not certain. Germline V CDR1 and CDR2: SGHRS, YFSETQ. The ends were cut back, 5 bases at V and 3 bases at J, with 8 bases in the middle. The CDR3 extends over 13 amino acids. CDR3 region: CASSHGDTGELFF. CDR3 nucleotides: TGCGCCAGCAGTCATGGAGACACCGGGGAGCTGTTTTTT.

The genes are TRBV5-1 and TRBJ1-2; no definite D call. Germline CDR1 and CDR2: SGHRS and YFSETQ. The CDR3 is 13 residues long. V lost 0 bases to trimming and J lost 9 bases, with 12 bases between them. CDR3 sequence reads: CASSLESAGSYTF. CDR3 bases: TGCGCCAGCAGCTTGGAATCAGCAGGCAGCTACACCTTC.

The sample holds one count of this clone. The J gene is TRBJ2-3, the V gene TRBV28, with D perhaps matching TRBD1 (6 bases). Germline lookup yields CDR1 MDHEN and CDR2 SYDVKM. V lost 8 bases to trimming and J lost 0 bases, with 9 bases between them. The CDR3 extends over 13 amino acids. CDR3 DNA sequence: TGTGCCAGCGGGCAGGGGAGCACAGATACGCAGTATTTT. Protein sequence: CASGQGSTDTQYF.

The chain joins TRBV7-9 to TRBJ1-2, with D unresolved. V was trimmed by 8 bases and J by 0 bases, leaving 16 bases between them. The germline CDR1 and CDR2 sequences are SEHNR and FQNEAQ (reference sequence). The CDR3 is 15 amino acids. The CDR3 nucleotides read TGTGCCAGCGGATCTGAGGGCATAGCTAACTATGGCTACACCTTC. As protein: CASGSEGIANYGYTF. Full variable domain (missing parts from reference TRBV7-9 and TRBJ1-2): DTGVSQNPRHKITKRGQNVTFRCDPISEHNRLYWYRQTLGQGPEFLTYFQNEAQLEKSRLLSDRFSAERPKGSFSTLEIQRTEQGDSAMYLCASGSEGIANYGYTFGSGTRLTVV.

This clone was counted once. This rearrangement joins TRBV15 to TRBJ2-2, with 9 bases aligning to TRBD2. The length of the CDR3 is 16 residues. In germline, CDR1 is LNHNV, CDR2 YYDKDF (reference sequence). V gave up 1 base and J gave up 5 bases; unmatched junction bases: 5. CDR3 in DNA: TGTGCCACCAGCAGAGTTGCGGGAGGGCCAACCGGGGAGCTGTTTTTT. Its translation is CATSRVAGGPTGELFF.

The chain links TRBV10-3 to TRBJ1-1; 8 positions agree with TRBD1. The CDR3 contains 14 residues. Trimming took 2 bases from V and 6 from J; bases not matched to a gene: 5. Germline V CDR1 and CDR2: ENHRY, SYGVKD. The CDR3 reads CAISERGTGAEAFF. The CDR3 coding sequence is TGTGCCATCAGTGAGCGGGGGACAGGCGCTGAAGCTTTCTTT.